Listed below are T cell receptor beta chains from one sample, sequenced in a study of blood T cell repertoires in COVID-19. Data came from immunoSEQ multiplex PCR; TCRdb stores just in-frame clones and leaves some out. The table shows 300,000 to 350,000 clones, with approximately 86% occurring only once. The sample consisted of PBMCs or T cells enriched from blood (not recorded which). These receptors all stem from a woman between 35 and 50 years old with acute COVID-19. The CDR3 runs from the conserved cysteine through the conserved F or W. Fields, in order: clone size, J gene, V gene, D gene, CDR3 protein, CDR3 DNA. A D gene is named only where the DNA matches it firmly. Size is stated for part of the rows, as once, few or many counts, or as a class when the clone is expanded.

clone size: .
J gene: TRBJ1-5
V gene: TRBV4-3
D gene: TRBD1
CDR3 protein: CASSQIQGNQPQHF
CDR3 DNA: TGCGCCAGCAGCCAAATACAGGGGAATCAGCCCCAGCATTTT

clone size: once
J gene: TRBJ2-7
V gene: TRBV5-1
D gene: .
CDR3 protein: CASSGTGGSYEQYF
CDR3 DNA: TGCGCCAGCAGCGGGACCGGGGGTTCCTACGAGCAGTACTTC

clone size: .
J gene: TRBJ1-3
V gene: TRBV7-9
D gene: TRBD1
CDR3 protein: CASSLAGTGSGNTIYF
CDR3 DNA: TGTGCCAGCAGCTTAGCGGGGACAGGGTCCGGAAACACCATATATTTT

clone size: .
J gene: TRBJ2-7
V gene: TRBV19
D gene: TRBD2
CDR3 protein: CASSQGDGLAGQQYF
CDR3 DNA: TGTGCCAGTAGCCAAGGGGATGGACTAGCGGGACAGCAGTACTTC

clone size: .
J gene: TRBJ2-6
V gene: TRBV11-2
D gene: .
CDR3 protein: CASSRRGGTTGANVLTF
CDR3 DNA: TGTGCCAGCAGCCGGCGGGGCGGGACGACTGGGGCCAACGTCCTGACTTTC

clone size: .
J gene: TRBJ2-7
V gene: TRBV5-1
D gene: TRBD2
CDR3 protein: CASTRGLAGEQYEQYF
CDR3 DNA: TGCGCCAGCACCCGGGGACTAGCGGGAGAACAATACGAGCAGTACTTC

clone size: .
J gene: TRBJ1-1
V gene: TRBV3-1/TRBV3-2
D gene: .
CDR3 protein: CASSQPVKVGRPDAFF
CDR3 DNA: TGTGCCAGCAGCCAACCCGTGAAAGTTGGGCGACCGGATGCTTTCTTT

clone size: .
J gene: TRBJ2-1
V gene: TRBV14
D gene: .
CDR3 protein: CASSQVPSIPHYNEQFF
CDR3 DNA: TGTGCCAGCAGCCAAGTCCCTAGCATCCCTCACTACAATGAGCAGTTCTTC

clone size: .
J gene: TRBJ2-7
V gene: TRBV2
D gene: .
CDR3 protein: CASRGPARGNKYEQYF
CDR3 DNA: TGTGCCAGCAGGGGCCCGGCCAGGGGAAATAAATACGAGCAGTACTTC

clone size: .
J gene: TRBJ2-1
V gene: TRBV7-9
D gene: .
CDR3 protein: CASSLDFGAVSYNEQFF
CDR3 DNA: TGTGCCAGCAGCTTAGATTTCGGAGCGGTCTCCTACAATGAGCAGTTCTTC

clone size: once
J gene: TRBJ2-1
V gene: TRBV24-1
D gene: TRBD2
CDR3 protein: CATSDSSGAGTSGRRAYNEQFF
CDR3 DNA: TGTGCCACCAGTGATTCGTCCGGGGCGGGGACTAGCGGGAGGAGGGCCTACAATGAGCAGTTCTTC

clone size: .
J gene: TRBJ2-1
V gene: TRBV5-6
D gene: .
CDR3 protein: CASSTGSSSYNEQFF
CDR3 DNA: TGTGCCAGCAGCACGGGGAGCAGCTCCTACAATGAGCAGTTCTTC

clone size: .
J gene: TRBJ2-5
V gene: TRBV10-3
D gene: TRBD2
CDR3 protein: CAISETSGGAGETQYF
CDR3 DNA: TGTGCCATCAGTGAGACAAGCGGGGGGGCCGGCGAGACCCAGTACTTC

clone size: .
J gene: TRBJ1-4
V gene: TRBV5-6
D gene: .
CDR3 protein: CASSLPANEKLFF
CDR3 DNA: TGTGCCAGCAGCTTACCAGCTAATGAAAAACTGTTTTTT

clone size: .
J gene: TRBJ2-1
V gene: TRBV11-2
D gene: .
CDR3 protein: CASSLGDTLSYNEQFF
CDR3 DNA: TGTGCCAGCAGCTTAGGGGACACCTTATCCTACAATGAGCAGTTCTTC

clone size: .
J gene: TRBJ1-1
V gene: TRBV7-9
D gene: TRBD1
CDR3 protein: CASSLVGGRKAFF
CDR3 DNA: TGTGCCAGCAGCTTAGTAGGGGGCAGGAAAGCTTTCTTT

clone size: .
J gene: TRBJ1-3
V gene: TRBV28
D gene: .
CDR3 protein: CASSLDTGTGNTIYF
CDR3 DNA: TGTGCCAGCAGTTTAGATACAGGTACTGGAAACACCATATATTTT

clone size: .
J gene: TRBJ2-5
V gene: TRBV2
D gene: TRBD2
CDR3 protein: CASTAGVSQETQYF
CDR3 DNA: TGTGCCAGCACAGCGGGGGTTAGCCAAGAGACCCAGTACTTC

clone size: few
J gene: TRBJ2-7
V gene: TRBV25-1
D gene: TRBD2
CDR3 protein: CASSEFLAGVYEQYF
CDR3 DNA: TGTGCCAGCAGTGAATTTCTAGCGGGAGTATACGAGCAGTACTTC

clone size: .
J gene: TRBJ2-7
V gene: TRBV5-4
D gene: .
CDR3 protein: CASRTGTRSEQYF
CDR3 DNA: TGTGCCAGCAGGACCGGGACAAGGTCGGAGCAGTACTTC

clone size: .
J gene: TRBJ1-1
V gene: TRBV2
D gene: .
CDR3 protein: CASSPDRMNTEAFF
CDR3 DNA: TGTGCCAGCAGTCCTGACAGAATGAACACTGAAGCTTTCTTT

clone size: .
J gene: TRBJ1-4
V gene: TRBV2
D gene: TRBD1
CDR3 protein: CASSVGTGYEKLFF
CDR3 DNA: TGTGCCAGCAGTGTCGGGACAGGATATGAAAAACTGTTTTTT

clone size: .
J gene: TRBJ1-2
V gene: TRBV10-3
D gene: .
CDR3 protein: CAIKTRGGEDYGYTF
CDR3 DNA: TGTGCCATCAAGACTCGGGGGGGTGAAGACTATGGCTACACCTTC

clone size: .
J gene: TRBJ2-1
V gene: TRBV5-4
D gene: TRBD1
CDR3 protein: CASSFPWGQGSNEQFF
CDR3 DNA: TGTGCCAGCAGCTTCCCGTGGGGACAGGGATCCAATGAGCAGTTCTTC

clone size: .
J gene: TRBJ1-1
V gene: TRBV28
D gene: TRBD1
CDR3 protein: CASRGQGGPMNTEAFF
CDR3 DNA: TGTGCCAGCAGAGGGCAGGGGGGACCGATGAACACTGAAGCTTTCTTT

clone size: .
J gene: TRBJ1-1
V gene: TRBV19
D gene: .
CDR3 protein: CASSIQGWGGEAFF
CDR3 DNA: TGTGCCAGTAGTATTCAGGGATGGGGAGGAGAAGCTTTCTTT

clone size: few
J gene: TRBJ1-1
V gene: TRBV7-3
D gene: TRBD1
CDR3 protein: CASSPAPGQGLMGAFF
CDR3 DNA: TGTGCCAGCAGCCCCGCCCCGGGACAGGGGTTGATGGGCGCTTTCTTT

clone size: .
J gene: TRBJ2-4
V gene: TRBV5-4
D gene: TRBD1
CDR3 protein: CASSLDRGANIQYF
CDR3 DNA: TGTGCCAGCAGCCTAGACAGGGGGGCAAACATTCAGTACTTC

clone size: .
J gene: TRBJ2-7
V gene: TRBV4-2
D gene: .
CDR3 protein: CASSQADQGSSYEQYF
CDR3 DNA: TGTGCCAGCAGCCAAGCCGACCAGGGGAGCTCCTACGAGCAGTACTTC

clone size: .
J gene: TRBJ2-1
V gene: TRBV4-2
D gene: .
CDR3 protein: CASSQDLAIGGNEQFF
CDR3 DNA: TGTGCCAGCAGCCAAGATTTGGCCATAGGGGGCAATGAGCAGTTCTTC

clone size: .
J gene: TRBJ2-3
V gene: TRBV7-6
D gene: .
CDR3 protein: CASSHSALTYADTQYF
CDR3 DNA: TGTGCCAGCAGCCATAGCGCTCTAACGTACGCTGATACGCAGTATTTT

clone size: .
J gene: TRBJ1-2
V gene: TRBV10-3
D gene: TRBD1
CDR3 protein: CAITDTGQGVYGYTF
CDR3 DNA: TGTGCCATCACCGATACTGGACAGGGGGTTTATGGCTACACCTTC

clone size: .
J gene: TRBJ1-1
V gene: TRBV5-1
D gene: .
CDR3 protein: CASSLAYTEGTEAFF
CDR3 DNA: TGCGCCAGCAGCTTGGCCTACACGGAGGGAACCGAAGCTTTCTTT

clone size: .
J gene: TRBJ1-2
V gene: TRBV4-2
D gene: .
CDR3 protein: CASSQGPTEQEYGYTF
CDR3 DNA: TGTGCCAGCAGCCAAGGCCCCACGGAGCAAGAATATGGCTACACCTTC

clone size: .
J gene: TRBJ2-3
V gene: TRBV15
D gene: .
CDR3 protein: CATSKIQGTDTQYF
CDR3 DNA: TGTGCCACCAGCAAGATACAGGGCACAGATACGCAGTATTTT

clone size: .
J gene: TRBJ2-1
V gene: TRBV7-8
D gene: .
CDR3 protein: CASSSDGTPPSWQFF
CDR3 DNA: TGTGCCAGCAGCTCCGATGGGACACCACCGTCCTGGCAGTTCTTC

clone size: .
J gene: TRBJ2-5
V gene: TRBV5-3
D gene: .
CDR3 protein: CARSRTQRVLRRRTPSCRETQYF
CDR3 DNA: TGTGCCAGAAGCCGGACCCAGCGCGTCTTACGCCGCCGCACTCCTAGCTGTCGAGAGACCCAGTACTTC

clone size: once
J gene: TRBJ1-1
V gene: TRBV19
D gene: .
CDR3 protein: CASSGQGTVTEAFF
CDR3 DNA: TGTGCCAGTAGTGGGCAGGGGACCGTAACTGAAGCTTTCTTT

clone size: .
J gene: TRBJ1-1
V gene: TRBV27
D gene: .
CDR3 protein: CASSLSGTVMNTEAFF
CDR3 DNA: TGTGCCAGCAGTTTATCCGGTACCGTGATGAACACTGAAGCTTTCTTT

clone size: .
J gene: TRBJ1-1
V gene: TRBV27
D gene: .
CDR3 protein: CASRHLQAEAFF
CDR3 DNA: TGTGCCAGCAGACATCTTCAGGCTGAAGCTTTCTTT

clone size: few
J gene: TRBJ2-1
V gene: TRBV11-3
D gene: .
CDR3 protein: CASSLGRTQNNEQFF
CDR3 DNA: TGTGCCAGCAGCTTAGGTCGTACTCAAAACAATGAGCAGTTCTTC

clone size: .
J gene: TRBJ2-7
V gene: TRBV6-2/TRBV6-3
D gene: TRBD1
CDR3 protein: CASSGGQGGAYEQYF
CDR3 DNA: TGTGCCAGCAGTGGAGGACAGGGTGGGGCCTACGAGCAGTACTTC

clone size: .
J gene: TRBJ2-1
V gene: TRBV19
D gene: .
CDR3 protein: CASSLPGRGYYNEQFF
CDR3 DNA: TGTGCCAGTAGCTTGCCGGGAAGGGGGTACTACAATGAGCAGTTCTTC

clone size: .
J gene: TRBJ2-7
V gene: TRBV16
D gene: .
CDR3 protein: CASSQSSGGYEQYF
CDR3 DNA: TGTGCCAGCAGCCAATCATCAGGGGGGTACGAGCAGTACTTC

clone size: .
J gene: TRBJ2-7
V gene: TRBV5-5
D gene: TRBD1
CDR3 protein: CASSFGQGAGEQYF
CDR3 DNA: TGTGCCAGCAGCTTTGGACAGGGGGCCGGCGAGCAGTACTTC

clone size: .
J gene: TRBJ2-2
V gene: TRBV6-5
D gene: TRBD1
CDR3 protein: CASTRGTGELFF
CDR3 DNA: TGTGCCAGCACCAGGGGGACCGGGGAGCTGTTTTTT

clone size: .
J gene: TRBJ1-1
V gene: TRBV27
D gene: TRBD1
CDR3 protein: CASRDILPGQSPVF
CDR3 DNA: TGTGCCAGCAGGGATATTCTTCCGGGACAGAGCCCGGTCTTT

clone size: .
J gene: TRBJ2-3
V gene: TRBV7-2
D gene: .
CDR3 protein: CASSLRGNQYF
CDR3 DNA: TGTGCCAGCAGCTTAAGGGGAAATCAGTATTTT

clone size: .
J gene: TRBJ2-1
V gene: TRBV7-9
D gene: .
CDR3 protein: CASSSVLLASDNEQFF
CDR3 DNA: TGTGCCAGCAGCTCCGTTTTGTTAGCGTCGGACAATGAGCAGTTCTTC

clone size: .
J gene: TRBJ1-1
V gene: TRBV7-2
D gene: .
CDR3 protein: CASSFFSVMNTEAFF
CDR3 DNA: TGTGCCAGCAGCTTCTTTTCGGTCATGAACACTGAAGCTTTCTTT

clone size: .
J gene: TRBJ1-1
V gene: TRBV19
D gene: .
CDR3 protein: CASSIGGWTGQNTEAFF
CDR3 DNA: TGTGCCAGTAGTATCGGGGGTTGGACGGGGCAGAACACTGAAGCTTTCTTT

clone size: once
J gene: TRBJ1-5
V gene: TRBV4-3
D gene: TRBD1
CDR3 protein: CASSQETGGKNQPQHF
CDR3 DNA: TGCGCCAGCAGCCAAGAAACAGGGGGCAAGAATCAGCCCCAGCATTTT

clone size: once
J gene: TRBJ1-6
V gene: TRBV5-4
D gene: TRBD1
CDR3 protein: CASSSQQGSRSPLHF
CDR3 DNA: TGTGCCAGCAGCTCGCAACAGGGGAGTCGGTCACCCCTCCACTTT

clone size: .
J gene: TRBJ1-1
V gene: TRBV10-3
D gene: .
CDR3 protein: CATSPGRDTEAFF
CDR3 DNA: TGTGCCACCTCTCCGGGCAGGGACACTGAAGCTTTCTTT